This T cell receptor (beta chain) was sequenced during a study of T cells in localized non-small cell lung cancer (dated by TCRdb to the early 2020s). Context from the whole study: The study analyzed T cell repertoires of about 230 early-stage NSCLC patients, comparing tumors and uninvolved tumor-adjacent lungs. The cohort consisted of approximately 220 treatment-naive NSCLC patients whose localized lung tumors had been resected. Of the NSCLC patients, 129 were male and roughly 100 were female, and the mean age was approximately 69 years. On the study overall, not on this receptor specifically: A median of 57 of the top 100 tumor clones turned up in the paired uninvolved adjacent lung, and roughly 28 of those clones also ranked among the top 100 of that same adjacent lung. Multi-region tumor sequencing was not performed, so intratumor heterogeneity could not be excluded. Because of the exploratory design, TCR variables were selected using unadjusted p-values without false-discovery rate correction. The highest T cell clonality was observed in uninvolved tumor-adjacent lung, where clonality exceeded that of tumor, suggesting that antigenic responses were more focused in uninvolved tumor-adjacent lung. Higher blood T cell density associated with longer overall survival, while higher adjacent-lung clonality associated with shorter survival.

TCR beta CDR3 regions were sequenced from DNA using the immunoSEQ Assay. The published analysis was carried out like this. T cell density was computed as TCR beta template counts normalized to usable DNA estimated by amplifying housekeeping genes. The preseqR package was used to estimate richness by extrapolating to 400,000 templates for PBMC samples and to 120,000 templates for tissue samples. Clonality was calculated as one minus Pielou's evenness. To identify tissue-enriched TCRs, differential abundance testing was run on productive amino-acid clonotypes with a minimum total count of 5 and an alpha of 0.1. Repertoire overlap between compartments was quantified with the Jaccard Index and Morisita Overlap Index. GLIPH grouped TCR beta CDR3s together with public tetramer-defined viral CDR3s, and a viral motif had to include at least three viral sequences and also show V-gene enrichment. What TCRdb holds here is the immuneACCESS table cut down to in-frame rearrangements. Part of the clones is not present; checked against another copy, under half of the missing clones reflect an unresolved V gene, and the others are unexplained. That table is the source of V, J and clone size, and D and trimming were worked out from the DNA. This sample gives about 59,000 clones in total; more than 85% of them show up just once. The ten biggest clones cover roughly 21% of the sample.

Worth noting for this clone: No antigen is known for it. Base-call qualities are not available, and no considerably larger clone is one nucleotide away.

Looking up the germline V gene yields CDR1 ENHRY and CDR2 SYGVKD. Relative to germline, V is 3 bases shorter and J is 8 bases shorter, with 14 bases between their ends. The CDR3 goes from the cysteine to the phenylalanine over 14 residues. Of the read, only the CDR3 DNA is kept; its 42 bases are in frame from base 1. At diagnosis, peripheral blood, uninvolved tumor-adjacent lung and tumor were collected and were preserved as a mix of fresh-frozen and FFPE material. Blood samples were analyzed as peripheral blood mononuclear cells for TCR repertoire profiling. The material was peripheral blood, obtained before any cancer treatment. The source of this sequence is a man between 40 and 69 years old with stage I lung adenocarcinoma. The rearranged segments are TRBV10-3 and TRBJ1-5, with the identity of the D gene unclear. The CDR3 is CAISDGQRGEPQHF. The DNA reads as follows: TGTGCCATCAGTGATGGGCAGCGCGGGGAGCCCCAGCATTTT.